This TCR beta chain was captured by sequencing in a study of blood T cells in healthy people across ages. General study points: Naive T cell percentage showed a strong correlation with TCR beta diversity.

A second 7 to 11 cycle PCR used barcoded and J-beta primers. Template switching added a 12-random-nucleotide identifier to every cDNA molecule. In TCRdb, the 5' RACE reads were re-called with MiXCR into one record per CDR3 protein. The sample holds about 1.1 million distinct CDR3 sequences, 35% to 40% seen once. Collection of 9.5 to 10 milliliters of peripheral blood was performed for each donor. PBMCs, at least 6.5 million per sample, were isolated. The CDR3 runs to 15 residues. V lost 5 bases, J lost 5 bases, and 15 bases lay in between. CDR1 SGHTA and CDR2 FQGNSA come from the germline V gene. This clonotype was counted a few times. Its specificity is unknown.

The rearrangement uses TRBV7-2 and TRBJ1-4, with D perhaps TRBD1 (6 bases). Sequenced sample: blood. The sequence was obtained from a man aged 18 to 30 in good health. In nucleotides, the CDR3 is TGTGCCAGCAGCACTAACGGAGGGGGGAATGAAAAACTGTTTTTT. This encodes CASSTNGGGNEKLFF.